One and the same sample provided the 29 T cell receptor beta chains below, sequenced in a study of OX40 agonist ivuxolimab in advanced cancers. Produced via immunoSEQ multiplex PCR; TCRdb's table is partial and in-frame only. The sample lists roughly 77,000 clones, under 85% occurring once. Sequenced material: CD4+ or CD8+ T cells sorted from blood, taken in a trial of the OX40 agonist ivuxolimab. Receptors originate from an adult with an advanced solid tumor such as melanoma, head and neck, liver or kidney cancer.

This clone was seen once. The CDR3 nucleotides are TGTGCCAGTAGTCCTTGGGACGGAGAAAACTATGGCTACACCTTC. Its protein is CASSPWDGENYGYTF. This rearrangement joins TRBV19 to TRBJ1-2; D might be TRBD1 (5 bases). The CDR3 spans 15 residues. Per the germline V gene, CDR1 is LNHDA and CDR2 is SQIVND (reference sequence). V gave up 5 bases and J gave up 2 bases, with 15 bases separating them.

The chain is built from TRBV28 and TRBJ2-2; TRBD2 agrees at 14 bases. This CDR3 comprises 19 residues. Germline CDR1 is MDHEN and CDR2 is SYDVKM. With V trimmed by 5 bases and J by 3 bases, 11 bases remained unmatched. The CDR3 loop reads CASSPGLAGASLYTGELFF. CDR3 sequence (DNA): TGTGCCAGCAGTCCGGGACTAGCGGGGGCGAGCCTCTACACCGGGGAGCTGTTTTTT.

The sample holds a few counts of this clone. The chain combines TRBV11-2 with TRBJ2-7; a weak D match, TRBD1 (5 bases). Germline values: CDR1 SGHAT, CDR2 FQNNGV. Trimming took off 1 base at V and 6 bases at J, with 16 bases between the two ends. CDR3 size: 15 residues. This CDR3 reads CASSLGTGFLREQYF. The CDR3 nucleotides are TGTGCCAGCAGCTTAGGCACAGGTTTCCTACGCGAGCAGTACTTC.

This rearrangement joins TRBV5-6 to TRBJ1-3; D unclear. The CDR3 is 14 amino acids. Trimming removed 0 bases at V and 1 base at J, with 5 bases between. CDR1 SGHDT and CDR2 YYEEEE come from the germline V gene. The DNA of the CDR3 is TGTGCCAGCAGCTTGGGGGGATCTGGAAACACCATATATTTT. It encodes CASSLGGSGNTIYF.

The chain joins TRBV7-2 to TRBJ1-5; a possible D gene is TRBD1 (5 bases). The CDR3 loop spans 18 amino acids. V shed 5 bases and J shed 2 bases, with 22 bases lying between them. Germline CDR1 and CDR2: SGHTA and FQGNSA. The DNA of the CDR3 is TGTGCCAGCAGCCCGACCAGTGGAGGGGTGATTGGCAATCAGCCCCAGCATTTT. This codes for CASSPTSGGVIGNQPQHF.

The J gene is TRBJ1-6, the V gene TRBV11-1; D unresolved. V was pared by 3 bases and J by 13 bases, with 13 bases between. The germline V gene encodes CDR1 SGHAT and CDR2 FQDESV (reference sequence). The CDR3 length is 13 residues. The CDR3 sequence: CASSLSDTGPLHF. The CDR3 nucleotides are TGTGCCAGCAGCTTGAGCGACACGGGGCCCCTCCACTTT.

In this sample, this clone turned up a few times. The CDR3 loop reads CASSLTGGLLGNYGYTF. The CDR3 nucleotides read TGTGCCAGTAGCCTAACAGGGGGCCTTCTAGGTAACTATGGCTACACCTTC. V usage is TRBV19 and J usage is TRBJ1-2; 9 nucleotides agree with TRBD1. The V and J ends lost 6 bases and 1 base, in that order; junction bases with no gene match: 12. The CDR3 spans 17 residues. Germline V lookup: CDR1 LNHDA, CDR2 SQIVND (reference sequence).

The V and J genes are TRBV9 and TRBJ2-2; 11 bases line up with TRBD2. The CDR3 extends over 16 amino acids. V lost 4 bases to trimming and J lost 1 base; unmatched junction nucleotides: 3. Germline V gives CDR1 SGDLS, CDR2 YYNGEE. The CDR3 protein is CASSILAGGNTGELFF. The CDR3 DNA follows: TGTGCCAGCAGCATCCTAGCGGGGGGGAACACCGGGGAGCTGTTTTTT.

This clone was picked up one time. The genes are TRBV29-1 and TRBJ1-1, with no clear D. Germline values: CDR1 SQVTM, CDR2 ANQGSEA. Trimming took 3 bases from V and 4 from J, leaving 6 bases between them. The CDR3 sequence is 11 residues long. In DNA form, the CDR3 reads TGCAGCGTTGACTGGGTCACTGAAGCTTTCTTT. It specifies CSVDWVTEAFF.

The chain employs TRBV2 and TRBJ2-5; 12 nucleotides line up with TRBD2. V lost 6 bases and J lost 5; bases outside the gene matches: 10. In germline, CDR1 is SNHLY, CDR2 FYNNEI. The CDR3 has 16 residues. The CDR3 DNA reads TGTGCCAGCAGCGGACTAGCGGGAAATTCGGGGGAGACCCAGTACTTC. Translation: CASSGLAGNSGETQYF.

The chain links TRBV6-6 to TRBJ2-7; TRBD1 or TRBD2 may be the D gene (5 bases each). With 4 bases removed from V and 6 bases from J, the gap between germline ends came to 13 bases. The CDR3 totals 13 residues. The germline V gene has CDR1 MNHNY and CDR2 SVGAGI (reference sequence). DNA of the CDR3: TGTGCCAGCAGTTGGGACGGCTACTCCGAGCAGTACTTC. Its translation: CASSWDGYSEQYF.

V gene TRBV6-6 combines with J gene TRBJ2-1, with a possible D match to TRBD2 (6 bases). The CDR3 is 16 amino acids. The germline V gene has CDR1 MNHNY and CDR2 SVGAGI (reference sequence). V was shortened by 4 bases and J by 1 base, with 14 bases between the two germline ends. DNA of the CDR3: TGTGCCAGCAGTTTCCCTAGGAGGGGATCCTACAATGAGCAGTTCTTC. This translates into CASSFPRRGSYNEQFF.

The V gene is TRBV11-2, the J gene TRBJ2-7; perhaps TRBD1 as D (5 bases). This CDR3 has 14 amino acids. V was cut by 2 bases and J by 0 bases, with 8 bases left in between. Germline V gives CDR1 SGHAT, CDR2 FQNNGV. The CDR3 DNA follows: TGTGCCAGCAGCTTACAGGGATCCTCCTACGAGCAGTACTTC. Its translation: CASSLQGSSYEQYF.

V and J are TRBV7-2 and TRBJ2-3, with D possibly matching TRBD2 (5 bases). The CDR3 covers 15 residues. Germline CDR1 is SGHTA and CDR2 is FQGNSA. V shed 2 bases and J shed 4 bases, with 13 bases lying between them. As DNA, the CDR3 is TGTGCCAGCAGCTTACGAGGGCCGAGTCCAGATACGCAGTATTTT. Encoded protein: CASSLRGPSPDTQYF. The full variable domain, rest sourced from reference TRBV7-2 and TRBJ2-3, is GAGVSQSPSNKVTEKGKDVELRCDPISGHTALYWYRQSLGQGLEFLIYFQGNSAPDKSGLPSDRFSAERTGGSVSTLTIQRTQQEDSAVYLCASSLRGPSPDTQYFGPGTRLTVL.

The chain joins TRBV15 to TRBJ1-2; D is unresolved. This CDR3 spans 14 amino acids. Germline V gene sequence: CDR1 LNHNV, CDR2 YYDKDF (reference sequence). V shed 1 base and J shed 4 bases, with 10 bases lying between them. In nucleotides, the CDR3 is TGTGCCACCAGCAGAGTGGTGGGCGGCTATGGCTACACCTTC. This encodes CATSRVVGGYGYTF.

J is TRBJ1-5 and V is TRBV7-3, with D tentatively TRBD1 (6 bases). Germline CDR1 SGHTA, CDR2 FQGTGA. V was pared by 3 bases and J by 7 bases, with 10 bases between. This CDR3 region has 13 residues. The CDR3 loop is CASSLNREQPQHF. The CDR3, as DNA: TGTGCCAGCAGCTTGAACAGGGAACAGCCCCAGCATTTT.

The V gene is TRBV7-9, the J gene TRBJ2-1; unclear D gene. Trimming pared 2 bases from V and 7 bases from J, leaving 6 bases between. The CDR3 extends over 12 amino acids. CDR1 is SEHNR, CDR2 FQNEAQ, per germline (reference sequence). As DNA, the CDR3 is TGTGCCAGCAGCTTAATGGGGAATGAGCAGTTCTTC. This sequence encodes CASSLMGNEQFF.

The chain uses TRBV7-8 and TRBJ2-2; 7 bases match TRBD2. The CDR3 loop spans 16 amino acids. V was clipped by 5 bases and J by 2 bases; unmatched bases: 8. CDR1 and CDR2 from the germline V gene are SGHVS and FQNEAQ. CDR3 amino acids: CASSLTGTTNTGELFF. Written as DNA, the CDR3 is TGTGCCAGCAGCCTGACCGGGACTACTAACACCGGGGAGCTGTTTTTT.

V gene TRBV7-3 combines with J gene TRBJ2-1; 10 nucleotides match TRBD2. V was clipped by 4 bases and J by 3 bases; unmatched bases: 3. Germline V gene lookup returns CDR1 SGHTA and CDR2 FQGTGA. This CDR3 has 15 amino acids. CDR3 nucleotides: TGTGCCAGCAGCTCCCGGACTAGCGGCTACAATGAGCAGTTCTTC. Protein product: CASSSRTSGYNEQFF.

V gene TRBV19 combines with J gene TRBJ1-1; D is ambiguous. CDR3 size: 12 residues. The V and J ends lost 7 bases and 0 bases respectively, with 6 bases between them. Germline CDR1 reads LNHDA; CDR2 reads SQIVND (reference sequence). The CDR3: CASKGMNTEAFF. In nucleotides, the CDR3 is TGTGCCAGTAAAGGTATGAACACTGAAGCTTTCTTT.

This rearrangement joins TRBV9 to TRBJ2-2; perhaps TRBD1 as D (5 bases). Trimming cost V 3 bases and J 0 bases, with 15 bases left between them. Germline CDR1 and CDR2: SGDLS and YYNGEE. This CDR3 spans 17 amino acids. The CDR3 is CASSESPDISNTGELFF. The CDR3 DNA is TGTGCCAGCAGCGAGTCCCCGGACATTTCGAACACCGGGGAGCTGTTTTTT.

This clone was counted once. This chain uses TRBV28 with TRBJ1-5; no reliable D call. CDR3 length: 14 residues. The germline V and J ends were trimmed by 6 bases and 1 base, with 10 bases remaining between them. Germline values: CDR1 MDHEN, CDR2 SYDVKM. CDR3 coding DNA: TGTGCCAGCAGCCCAGGAGGGAGCAATCAGCCCCAGCATTTT. Translating it yields CASSPGGSNQPQHF.

The rearrangement joins TRBV2 to TRBJ2-2, with D possibly called TRBD1 or TRBD2 (5 bases each). V was shortened by 2 bases and J by 5 bases, with 15 bases between the two germline ends. Germline lookup yields CDR1 SNHLY and CDR2 FYNNEI. The CDR3 sequence is 16 residues long. The CDR3 here is CASSEITGTTTGELFF. CDR3 bases: TGTGCCAGCAGTGAAATTACCGGGACCACTACCGGGGAGCTGTTTTTT.

The genes are TRBV11-2 and TRBJ2-2, with TRBD2 matching 14 bases. CDR3 length: 17 amino acids. Germline trimming cut 6 bases from V and 7 bases from J; bases unmatched to any gene: 10. Germline V gives CDR1 SGHAT, CDR2 FQNNGV. DNA for the CDR3: TGTGCCAGCAGTAAGCCGGGACTAGCGGGAGCCCACGGGGAGCTGTTTTTT. It specifies CASSKPGLAGAHGELFF. Looking up the rest from reference TRBV11-2 and TRBJ2-2 gives the full variable domain: EAGVAQSPRYKIIEKRQSVAFWCNPISGHATLYWYQQILGQGPKLLIQFQNNGVVDDSQLPKDRFSAERLKGVDSTLKIQPAKLEDSAVYLCASSKPGLAGAHGELFFGEGSRLTVL.

The rearrangement joins TRBV5-4 to TRBJ1-2; D possibly corresponds to TRBD1 (6 bases). Germline CDR1 reads SGHNT; CDR2 reads YYREEE (reference sequence). The V and J ends lost 4 bases and 4 bases respectively, with 14 bases between them. The CDR3 contains 14 residues. The DNA for the CDR3 is TGTGCCAGCAGCGCCTTCGGGGGGGCCTATGGCTACACCTTC. It translates to CASSAFGGAYGYTF.

V and J are TRBV5-4 and TRBJ2-2, with D possibly being TRBD1 (6 bases). Per the germline V gene, CDR1 is SGHNT and CDR2 is YYREEE (reference sequence). The V and J ends lost 4 bases and 4 bases respectively, with 20 bases between them. The length of the CDR3 is 17 residues. CDR3 bases: TGTGCCAGCAGCCAAGGCAATCCGACAGGCCCCACCGGGGAGCTGTTTTTT. Protein sequence: CASSQGNPTGPTGELFF.

The V gene is TRBV9, the J gene TRBJ2-3; 10 bases are a match to TRBD1. The V segment lost 4 bases and the J segment 4 bases; nucleotides outside the gene matches: 3. Germline-derived CDR1 and CDR2 are SGDLS and YYNGEE. The CDR3 consists of 14 residues. This chain's CDR3 is CASSPGQGADTQYF. CDR3 sequence (DNA): TGTGCCAGCAGCCCCGGACAGGGGGCAGATACGCAGTATTTT.

This clone turned up a few times. This rearrangement joins TRBV10-3 to TRBJ1-3; D may be TRBD1 (5 bases). Germline-derived CDR1 and CDR2 are ENHRY and SYGVKD. V was trimmed by 8 bases and J by 1 base, leaving 12 bases between them. The CDR3 has 14 amino acids. The CDR3 loop reads CAIQGRRSGNTIYF. Written as DNA, the CDR3 is TGTGCCATCCAGGGCCGGCGATCTGGAAACACCATATATTTT.

V is TRBV23-1 and J is TRBJ2-5, with 7 bases aligning to TRBD1. TRBV23-1 is filed as an ORF, its function uncertain. The CDR3 covers 17 residues. The V gene end was trimmed by 4 bases and the J gene end by 1 base; junction bases not matched to a gene: 12. The CDR3: CASSPPQRDRFQETQYF. CDR3 coding DNA: TGCGCCAGCAGTCCCCCCCAGAGGGACAGATTCCAAGAGACCCAGTACTTC.